Listed here is a single T cell receptor (beta chain). This specimen belongs to a study of control samples from healthy donors and cancer patients. TCRdb's copy holds only in-frame clones and misses some; the assay was immunoSEQ multiplex PCR. The sample includes approximately 65,000 clones, roughly 89% of them seen just once. V gave up 4 bases and J gave up 5 bases, with 21 bases separating them. This CDR3 spans 16 amino acids. Germline V CDR1 and CDR2: SGHDT, YYEEEE. Sequencing was done on a sample of PBMCs. This receptor was identified in a man in his 60s with lung cancer. This chain joins TRBV5-6 and TRBJ1-2; D might be TRBD1 (6 bases). In DNA, the CDR3 is TGTGCCAGCAGCATAAAGGGGGAAATTTATCGGTATGGCTACACCTTC. Protein product: CASSIKGEIYRYGYTF. Using reference TRBV5-6 and TRBJ1-2 for the parts outside the CDR3, the full variable domain is DAGVTQSPTHLIKTRGQQVTLRCSPKSGHDTVSWYQQALGQGPQFIFQYYEEEERQRGNFPDRFSGHQFPNYSSELNVNALLLGDSALYLCASSIKGEIYRYGYTFGSGTRLTVV.